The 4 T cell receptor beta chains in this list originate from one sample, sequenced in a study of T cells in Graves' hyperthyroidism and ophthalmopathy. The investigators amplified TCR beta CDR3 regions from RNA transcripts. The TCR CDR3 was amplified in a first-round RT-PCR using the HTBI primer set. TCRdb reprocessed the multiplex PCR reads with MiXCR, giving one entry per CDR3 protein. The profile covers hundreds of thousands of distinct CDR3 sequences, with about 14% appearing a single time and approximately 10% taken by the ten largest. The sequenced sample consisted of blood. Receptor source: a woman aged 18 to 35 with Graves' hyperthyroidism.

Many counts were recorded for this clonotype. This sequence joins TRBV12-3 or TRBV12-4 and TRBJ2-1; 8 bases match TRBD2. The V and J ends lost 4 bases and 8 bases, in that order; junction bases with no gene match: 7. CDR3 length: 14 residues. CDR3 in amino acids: CASSWTSTGDEQFF. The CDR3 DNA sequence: TGTGCCAGCAGTTGGACTAGCACGGGGGATGAGCAGTTCTTC.

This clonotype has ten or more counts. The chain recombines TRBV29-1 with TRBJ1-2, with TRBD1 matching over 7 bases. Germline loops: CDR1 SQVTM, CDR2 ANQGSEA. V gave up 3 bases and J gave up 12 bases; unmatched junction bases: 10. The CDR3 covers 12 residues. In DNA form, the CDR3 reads TGCAGCGTTGACGCCGGGGGACAGCCCAACACCTTC. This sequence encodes CSVDAGGQPNTF. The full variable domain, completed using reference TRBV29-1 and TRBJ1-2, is SAVISQKPSRDICQRGTSLTIQCQVDSQVTMMFWYRQQPGQSLTLIATANQGSEATYESGFVIDKFPISRPNLTFSTLTVSNMSPEDSSIYLCSVDAGGQPNTFGSGTRLTVV.

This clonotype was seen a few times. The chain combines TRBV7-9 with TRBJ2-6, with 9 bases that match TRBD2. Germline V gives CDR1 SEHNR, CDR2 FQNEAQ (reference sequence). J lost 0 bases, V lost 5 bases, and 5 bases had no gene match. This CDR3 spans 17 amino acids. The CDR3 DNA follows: TGTGCCAGCAGCAGGGCGGGAGGGGCCTCTGGGGCCAACGTCCTGACTTTC. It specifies CASSRAGGASGANVLTF.

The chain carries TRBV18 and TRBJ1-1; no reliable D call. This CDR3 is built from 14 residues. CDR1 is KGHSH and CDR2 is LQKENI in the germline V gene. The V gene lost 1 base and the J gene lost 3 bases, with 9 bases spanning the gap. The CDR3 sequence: CASSPQGFDTEAFF. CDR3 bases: TGTGCCAGCTCACCACAGGGTTTCGACACTGAAGCTTTCTTT.